Following are 12 T cell receptor beta chains from one sample sequenced in a study of cytomegalovirus exposure and HLA in healthy donors. The primer mix had 60 Vbeta and 13 Jbeta primers. Clones were read by immunoSEQ multiplex PCR, and TCRdb kept only the in-frame ones, dropping some. The sample has about 120,000 clones; around 66% are singletons. The sequenced material came from PBMCs. The origin of the receptors is a woman aged 40 to 50 in good health and CMV-seropositive.

The rearrangement links TRBV19 to TRBJ1-5, with TRBD1 matching 8 bases. The CDR3 spans 16 residues. Unmatched junction bases numbered 12, after V lost 7 bases and J lost 4 bases. CDR1 is LNHDA and CDR2 is SQIVND in the germline V gene (reference sequence). As DNA, the CDR3 is TGTGCCAGTACAACCCGAAGGGGGACAGGAAATCAGCCCCAGCATTTT. Its protein is CASTTRRGTGNQPQHF.

J is TRBJ2-7 and V is TRBV7-9; 8 bases fit TRBD1. The trim removed 3 bases at V and 3 bases at J, leaving 10 bases unmatched. Germline-derived CDR1 and CDR2 are SEHNR and FQNEAQ (reference sequence). CDR3 length: 16 residues. CDR3 DNA: TGTGCCAGCAGCTTGCACAGGGGGGCTCCTTTCTACGAGCAGTACTTC. Encoded protein: CASSLHRGAPFYEQYF.

The rearrangement uses TRBV30 and TRBJ1-5; TRBD1 might be the D (6 bases). CDR1 is GTSNPN, CDR2 SVGIG, per germline (reference sequence). Trimming took 3 bases from V and 0 from J, leaving 12 bases between them. This CDR3 has 15 residues. CDR3 in amino acids: CAWRGDRFSNQPQHF. The CDR3 DNA follows: TGTGCCTGGAGGGGAGACAGGTTTAGCAATCAGCCCCAGCATTTT.

V usage is TRBV5-1 and J usage is TRBJ2-7, with D perhaps matching TRBD1 (5 bases). CDR3 length: 13 residues. Germline CDR1 reads SGHRS; CDR2 reads YFSETQ. V dropped 1 base and J dropped 6 bases, with 11 bases sitting between them. CDR3 residues: CASSLSQGSEQYF. The DNA for the CDR3 is TGCGCCAGCAGCTTGAGTCAGGGTAGCGAGCAGTACTTC.

This chain links TRBV6-5 with TRBJ2-7; 10 nucleotides line up with TRBD1. Trimming removed 2 bases from V and 4 bases from J; junction bases left unmatched: 5. The CDR3 loop spans 15 amino acids. Germline CDR1 and CDR2: MNHEY and SVGAGI. CDR3 nucleotides: TGTGCCAGCAGTTACAAGGGACAGGGGCGTTACGAGCAGTACTTC. This gives the protein CASSYKGQGRYEQYF.

This clone was counted between two and nine times. This chain uses TRBV5-1 with TRBJ2-3; D not resolved. CDR3 length: 14 amino acids. Germline values: CDR1 SGHRS, CDR2 YFSETQ. The V end was cut by 1 base, the J end by 5 bases, with 11 bases between. The CDR3 DNA sequence: TGCGCCAGCAGCTTGTCAACCCTCGGAGATACGCAGTATTTT. This codes for CASSLSTLGDTQYF.

V and J are TRBV6-5 and TRBJ2-7; possibly TRBD2 for D (6 bases). The germline V gene has CDR1 MNHEY and CDR2 SVGAGI. CDR3 size: 13 residues. V lost 2 bases to trimming and J lost 11 bases, with 16 bases between them. Here the CDR3 DNA reads TGTGCCAGCAGTTACGGCACCGCGGGATTTGAGTACTTC. It is translated as CASSYGTAGFEYF.

V gene TRBV7-8 combines with J gene TRBJ1-2, with 7 bases lining up with TRBD1. Per germline, CDR1 SGHVS and CDR2 FQNEAQ. The junction had 11 bases not matched to a gene; V was cut back by 3 bases and J by 4 bases. The CDR3 spans 16 residues. The CDR3 region has the DNA TGTGCCAGCAGCTTGGATACAGGGGTAGGAACCTATGGCTACACCTTC. Residues: CASSLDTGVGTYGYTF.

DNA for the CDR3: TGTGCCAGCAGCTTAGTAGCGGGAGGGCCCCAAGGGGAGCTGTTTTTT. Protein sequence: CASSLVAGGPQGELFF. The gene calls are TRBV7-3 and TRBJ2-2; the match to TRBD2 covers 11 bases. CDR1 and CDR2 (germline): SGHTA, FQGTGA. The CDR3 is made up of 16 amino acids. Trimming took 2 bases from V and 8 from J; bases not matched to a gene: 7.

The J gene is TRBJ2-5, the V gene TRBV6-5, with a weak D call TRBD2 (6 bases). The closer fit of TRBJ2-7 to the DNA end suggests the J call may be wrong. In germline, CDR1 is MNHEY, CDR2 SVGAGI. This CDR3 contains 15 residues. The CDR3 reads CASRPRGPFSGEQYF. Here the CDR3 DNA reads TGTGCCAGCAGGCCGCGGGGTCCCTTCTCAGGCGAGCAGTACTTC.

This clone was observed a handful of times. V usage is TRBV6-5 and J usage is TRBJ2-1; 9 positions match TRBD1. Germline V gives CDR1 MNHEY, CDR2 SVGAGI. This CDR3 contains 16 residues. J lost 8 bases, V lost 0 bases, and 8 bases had no gene match. CDR3 in amino acids: CASSYSLQGANYEQFF. CDR3 sequence (DNA): TGTGCCAGCAGTTACTCCCTACAGGGGGCTAACTATGAGCAGTTCTTC.

The chain carries TRBV14 and TRBJ1-4; 10 nucleotides align to TRBD1. The CDR3 is made up of 16 amino acids. The ends lost 2 bases at V and 7 bases at J; junction bases unmatched: 7. Germline assignment: CDR1 SGHDN and CDR2 FVKESK. DNA of the CDR3: TGTGCCAGCAGCCAACTGACAGGGGGCGTTGGTGAAAAACTGTTTTTT. It yields the protein CASSQLTGGVGEKLFF.